Below are 6 T cell receptor beta chains sequenced from a single sample in a study of beta chain features in type 1 diabetes. Investigators reverse transcribed all isolated RNA, so they sequenced expressed TCRB transcripts. Clones were sequenced by immunoSEQ multiplex PCR, and TCRdb holds only the in-frame ones, with some missing. This table has hundreds of thousands of clones, 25% to 35% appearing once. What was sequenced was naive CD4+ T cells from blood. The receptors come from a young man in good health.

In the case of this clone: In the same sample, other DNA sequences code for this CDR3. The chain joins TRBV29-1 to TRBJ2-6; no definite D call. There are 12 residues in the CDR3. In germline, CDR1 is SQVTM, CDR2 ANQGSEA. V was clipped by 7 bases and J by 1 base, with 5 bases between them. This CDR3 reads CSARSGANVLTF. The CDR3 region has the DNA TGCAGCGCTAGGTCTGGGGCCAACGTCCTGACTTTC.

This clone was seen a handful of times. The genes are TRBV4-2 and TRBJ2-7; perhaps D is TRBD1 or TRBD2 (5 bases each). Germline V gene sequence: CDR1 LGHNA, CDR2 YNFKEQ. The V gene lost 0 bases and the J gene lost 6 bases, with 15 bases spanning the gap. The length of the CDR3 is 15 residues. The CDR3 here is CASSQDGDGAAEQYF. For the CDR3, the DNA is TGTGCCAGCAGCCAAGATGGGGACGGTGCGGCCGAGCAGTACTTC.

As for this clone: Other DNA sequences in this specimen translate into the identical CDR3. This chain joins TRBV30 and TRBJ1-5; D is perhaps TRBD1 (5 bases). The germline CDR1 and CDR2 sequences are GTSNPN and SVGIG (reference sequence). The CDR3 totals 12 residues. The V end was cut by 0 bases, the J end by 6 bases, with 6 bases between. The CDR3 sequence: CAWSVGGQPQHF. CDR3 in DNA: TGTGCCTGGAGTGTTGGGGGTCAGCCCCAGCATTTT.

This clone was picked up a small number of times. V and J are TRBV9 and TRBJ2-5; D is unresolved. The germline V gene has CDR1 SGDLS and CDR2 YYNGEE. V lost 1 base, J lost 0 bases, and 7 bases lay in between. CDR3 length equals 14 residues. The CDR3 reads CASSVSPYQETQYF. Written as DNA, the CDR3 is TGTGCCAGCAGCGTAAGCCCGTACCAAGAGACCCAGTACTTC.

This clone was counted a few times. The chain joins TRBV7-2 to TRBJ2-1; D could derive from TRBD1 or TRBD2 (7 bases each). The V end was cut by 5 bases, the J end by 8 bases, with 22 bases between. Germline V gives CDR1 SGHTA, CDR2 FQGNSA. The CDR3 covers 16 residues. The CDR3, as DNA: TGTGCCAGCAGCCTAGGGAGGGGGCGATTTTATTATGAGCAGTTCTTC. Translating it yields CASSLGRGRFYYEQFF.

The chain has TRBV7-2 and TRBJ2-3, with D uncertain. From germline, CDR1 is SGHTA and CDR2 FQGNSA. The CDR3 consists of 14 residues. V shed 0 bases and J shed 0 bases, with 4 bases lying between them. The CDR3 coding sequence is TGTGCCAGCAGCTTAGCGAGTAGCACAGATACGCAGTATTTT. Amino acid sequence: CASSLASSTDTQYF.